The 24 T cell receptor beta chains in this list originate from one sample, sequenced in a study of CD8 T cells in ankylosing spondylitis (dated by TCRdb to 2016 to 2017). Libraries were prepared through 5' RACE. The data were produced on an Illumina HiSeq 2500. The public reads were reprocessed in TCRdb via fastp at Q25 and MiXCR, keeping in-frame beta chains. Duplicate CDR3 protein sequences are folded into a single record with the most common DNA and genes. Here the sample has 300,000 to 400,000 distinct CDR3 sequences; more than 9% occur a single time. The ten most abundant clones make up roughly 9.2% of the sample. The sequenced sample consisted of blood, either unsorted or a sorted T cell fraction (not recorded which). Receptors were obtained from a female donor with ankylosing spondylitis or in good health (not recorded which).

This clonotype was found many times. The chain carries TRBV5-1 and TRBJ2-7, with D maybe TRBD1 (5 bases). The CDR3 has 14 residues. Trimming took off 3 bases at V and 0 bases at J, with 10 bases between the two ends. Per germline, CDR1 SGHRS and CDR2 YFSETQ. CDR3 region: CASSSKTASYEQYF. As DNA, the CDR3 is TGCGCCAGCAGCTCGAAGACAGCCTCCTACGAGCAGTACTTC.

The CDR3 region has the DNA TGTGCCAGCAGTGAGGGGGGAAACCTCTATGGCTACACCTTC. Amino acid sequence: CASSEGGNLYGYTF. V usage is TRBV27 and J usage is TRBJ1-2; D possibly corresponds to TRBD1 (6 bases). The V and J ends lost 5 bases and 4 bases respectively, with 14 bases between them. The CDR3 length is 14 residues. Germline CDR1 MNHEY, CDR2 SMNVEV (reference sequence).

This clonotype was seen a handful of times. The chain couples TRBV21-1 to TRBJ2-2; no check of the table's D call, TRBD2, against the DNA was made. TRBV21-1 is flagged as a pseudogene. This CDR3 is built from 18 residues. The CDR3 nucleotides are TGTGCCACCGAAGAGGTCCAGCGGAATATCGCGAACACCGGGGAGCTGTTTTTT. Its translation is CATEEVQRNIANTGELFF.

In this sample, this clonotype turned up many times. The rearrangement joins TRBV27 to TRBJ1-1; D may be TRBD1 (5 bases). V lost 10 bases to trimming and J lost 5 bases, with 14 bases between them. Germline V CDR1 and CDR2: MNHEY, SMNVEV (reference sequence). The CDR3 totals 12 residues. CDR3 in amino acids: CATSTGGTEAFF. CDR3 sequence (DNA): TGTGCCACCTCGACGGGGGGGACTGAAGCTTTCTTT.

The chain couples TRBV10-3 to TRBJ2-3; the D gene is possibly TRBD2 (7 bases). The CDR3 has 15 amino acids. With 4 bases removed from V and 2 bases from J, the gap between germline ends came to 13 bases. Looked up from germline, CDR1 is ENHRY and CDR2 is SYGVKD. The CDR3 sequence is CAISASGGYTDTQYF. CDR3 nucleotides: TGTGCCATCAGTGCTTCGGGGGGCTACACAGATACGCAGTATTTT.

This clonotype was counted many times. The chain combines TRBV5-1 with TRBJ2-5; 7 bases are shared with TRBD1. The CDR3 covers 14 residues. CDR1 and CDR2 from the germline V gene are SGHRS and YFSETQ. With 6 bases clipped from V and 2 bases from J, the junction kept 7 bases outside the gene matches. In DNA form, the CDR3 reads TGCGCCAGCATGCCACTGACAGGGCAAGAGACCCAGTACTTC. Encoded protein: CASMPLTGQETQYF.

This clonotype has a count of ten or more. The chain links TRBV4-1 to TRBJ1-1; no firm D call. The CDR3 runs 13 residues. In germline, CDR1 is MGHRA, CDR2 YSYEKL. With 4 bases removed from V and 3 bases from J, the gap between germline ends came to 9 bases. DNA for the CDR3: TGCGCCAGCAGCCCCGTGGCCCACACTGAAGCTTTCTTT. Translation: CASSPVAHTEAFF.

This clonotype was seen repeatedly, ten times or more. This chain uses TRBV7-8 with TRBJ2-5; possible D gene TRBD2, 6 bases. CDR1 is SGHVS and CDR2 is FQNEAQ in the germline V gene. The CDR3 loop spans 14 amino acids. Trimming cost V 4 bases and J 5 bases, with 14 bases left between them. CDR3 in amino acids: CASSWTGLRETQYF. CDR3 coding DNA: TGTGCCAGCAGCTGGACGGGACTGAGGGAGACCCAGTACTTC. The full variable domain, in which reference TRBV7-8 and TRBJ2-5 provide the parts outside the CDR3, is GAGVSQSPRYKVAKRGQDVALRCDPISGHVSLFWYQQALGQGPEFLTYFQNEAQLDKSGLPSDRFFAERPEGSVSTLKIQRTQQEDSAVYLCASSWTGLRETQYFGPGTRLLVL.

This clonotype was counted ten times or more. The V gene is TRBV5-5, the J gene TRBJ2-1; 7 nucleotides align to TRBD1. Germline V CDR1 and CDR2: SGHKS, YYEKEE (reference sequence). The CDR3 sequence is 15 residues long. The trim removed 3 bases at V and 2 bases at J, leaving 5 bases unmatched. The CDR3 loop is CASSYDRAPYNEQFF. The DNA of the CDR3 is TGTGCCAGCAGCTACGACAGGGCCCCCTACAATGAGCAGTTCTTC.

This clonotype was seen ten or more times. This chain joins TRBV20-1 and TRBJ2-1; D might be TRBD1 (5 bases). The ends were cut back, 3 bases at V and 0 bases at J, with 6 bases in the middle. The CDR3 runs 13 residues. CDR1 and CDR2 (germline): DFQATT, SNEGSKA (reference sequence). The CDR3 region has the DNA TGCAGTGCTAGTAGGGGCTCCTACAATGAGCAGTTCTTC. Amino acid sequence: CSASRGSYNEQFF.

This sequence joins TRBV5-1 and TRBJ2-3, with 8 nucleotides matching TRBD2. J lost 3 bases, V lost 4 bases, and 13 bases had no gene match. This CDR3 spans 17 amino acids. CDR1 is SGHRS, CDR2 YFSETQ, per germline. CDR3 DNA: TGCGCCAGCAGCCAATCCGGGACTAGTCGGTCTACAGATACGCAGTATTTT. This translates into CASSQSGTSRSTDTQYF.

This clonotype was detected many times. The rearrangement links TRBV5-1 to TRBJ2-1; the match to TRBD2 covers 12 bases. Trimming cost V 1 base and J 7 bases; bases outside gene matches: 3. Germline V gene lookup returns CDR1 SGHRS and CDR2 YFSETQ. The length of the CDR3 is 15 residues. CDR3 sequence reads: CASSLLTSGSNEQFF. The CDR3 nucleotides are TGCGCCAGCAGCTTGTTGACTAGCGGGAGTAATGAGCAGTTCTTC.

This clonotype was seen a single time. The chain couples TRBV30 to TRBJ2-7; possible D gene TRBD2, 5 bases. V was trimmed by 8 bases and J by 6 bases, leaving 14 bases between them. The CDR3 length is 11 residues. Looked up from germline, CDR1 is GTSNPN and CDR2 is SVGIG (reference sequence). The CDR3 DNA sequence: TGTGCCACACAGACGGGGTTCGAGCAGTACTTC. Translating gives CATQTGFEQYF.

There are many counts of this clonotype. The chain carries TRBV9 and TRBJ2-1; D is undetermined. There are 13 residues in the CDR3. Per germline, CDR1 SGDLS and CDR2 YYNGEE. Trimming pared 1 base from V and 6 bases from J, leaving 8 bases between. CDR3 in DNA: TGTGCCAGCAGCGTAAGTCCACTCAATGAGCAGTTCTTC. This translates into CASSVSPLNEQFF. Based on the CDR3 plus reference TRBV9 and TRBJ2-1, the full variable domain is DSGVTQTPKHLITATGQRVTLRCSPRSGDLSVYWYQQSLDQGLQFLIQYYNGEERAKGNILERFSAQQFPDLHSELNLSSLELGDSALYFCASSVSPLNEQFFGPGTRLTVL.

This clonotype was recorded at least ten times. The CDR3 is CASSEEGLSGANVLTF. The DNA of the CDR3 is TGCGCCAGCAGTGAGGAGGGCTTGTCTGGGGCCAACGTCCTGACTTTC. The V gene is TRBV10-2, the J gene TRBJ2-6; D possibly corresponds to TRBD2 (5 bases). The V gene lost 2 bases and the J gene lost 1 base, with 9 bases spanning the gap. CDR1 and CDR2 (germline): WSHSY, SAAADI. This CDR3 contains 16 residues.

This clonotype was counted a few times. This chain links TRBV29-1 with TRBJ2-1; 12 bases agree with TRBD2. J gave up 6 bases and V 8 bases, and 8 bases lay outside the gene matches. Germline V CDR1 and CDR2: SQVTM, ANQGSEA. The CDR3 consists of 14 residues. CDR3 sequence: CSQRTSGKVNEQFF. CDR3 coding DNA: TGCAGCCAGCGGACTAGCGGGAAGGTCAATGAGCAGTTCTTC.

The sample holds a few counts of this clonotype. This chain links TRBV7-8 with TRBJ1-4; 8 bases line up with TRBD1. The germline V gene has CDR1 SGHVS and CDR2 FQNEAQ. The ends lost 1 base at V and 12 bases at J; junction bases unmatched: 13. This CDR3 has 16 amino acids. CDR3 DNA sequence: TGTGCCAGCAGCTTAGACCCCGGGACAGGTTTTGGGGAACTGTTTTTT. Translated: CASSLDPGTGFGELFF.

This clonotype was seen many times. This sequence joins TRBV5-1 and TRBJ2-2, with unresolved D. The CDR3 runs to 14 residues. The germline V and J ends were trimmed by 4 bases and 5 bases, with 12 bases remaining between them. In germline, CDR1 is SGHRS, CDR2 YFSETQ. CDR3 in amino acids: CASSQLDQTGELFF. The CDR3 region has the DNA TGCGCCAGCAGCCAACTTGACCAGACCGGGGAGCTGTTTTTT.

This clonotype came up many times. This chain links TRBV29-1 with TRBJ2-5; tentatively, D is TRBD1 or TRBD2 (7 bases each). The V gene lost 5 bases and the J gene lost 5 bases, with 12 bases spanning the gap. Germline-derived CDR1 and CDR2 are SQVTM and ANQGSEA. This CDR3 is built from 12 residues. Here the CDR3 DNA reads TGCAGCGTTAGACAGGGAGGGGAGACCCAGTACTTC. Protein product: CSVRQGGETQYF.

This sequence joins TRBV3-1 and TRBJ2-7; no reliable D call. V was clipped by 1 base and J by 0 bases, with 10 bases between them. The CDR3 runs 15 residues. Per the germline V gene, CDR1 is LGHDT and CDR2 is YNNKEL (reference sequence). CDR3 region: CASSQGVQSSYEQYF. Here the CDR3 DNA reads TGTGCCAGCAGCCAAGGGGTCCAGAGCTCCTACGAGCAGTACTTC.

This clonotype was seen ten or more times. The J gene is TRBJ2-5, the V gene TRBV27, with 12 bases fitting TRBD1. Germline-derived CDR1 and CDR2 are MNHEY and SMNVEV (reference sequence). The length of the CDR3 is 18 residues. The ends lost 7 bases at V and 2 bases at J; junction bases unmatched: 14. DNA for the CDR3: TGTGCCAGCACCACCCAAGGGACAGGGGGCAAGGTACAAGAGACCCAGTACTTC. It specifies CASTTQGTGGKVQETQYF.

This clonotype was seen repeatedly, ten times or more. V usage is TRBV12-3 or TRBV12-4 and J usage is TRBJ2-5; weak D call: TRBD1 (6 bases). This CDR3 region has 15 residues. Trimming removed 6 bases from V and 5 bases from J, with 19 bases in between. Here the CDR3 DNA reads TGTGCCAGCAGCTACACCGGTCAAAGGGGGGAGACCCAGTACTTC. It codes for CASSYTGQRGETQYF.

This clonotype has ten or more counts. The genes are TRBV20-1 and TRBJ2-7; 9 bases fit TRBD2. V shed 5 bases and J 4 bases; nucleotides not matched to a gene: 6. CDR1 and CDR2 from the germline V gene are DFQATT and SNEGSKA (reference sequence). The CDR3 loop spans 13 amino acids. DNA of the CDR3: TGCAGTGCTCAAGCGGGAGGAATGTACGAGCAGTACTTC. Translated: CSAQAGGMYEQYF.

In this sample, this clonotype turned up many times. The V and J genes are TRBV3-1 and TRBJ2-1, with 13 bases lining up with TRBD2. V shed 4 bases, J shed 0 bases, and the junction held 3 bases outside the gene matches. This CDR3 comprises 17 residues. Germline values: CDR1 LGHDT, CDR2 YNNKEL (reference sequence). CDR3 sequence reads: CASSLGTSGASYNEQFF. CDR3 nucleotides: TGTGCCAGCAGCCTGGGGACTAGCGGGGCCTCCTACAATGAGCAGTTCTTC.